This TCR beta chain was sequenced in a study of CD8 T cells in Susac syndrome. Trimming pared 5 bases from V and 9 bases from J, leaving 17 bases between. The CDR3 is made up of 13 amino acids. Germline values: CDR1 GTSNPN, CDR2 SVGIG (reference sequence). RNA in amounts of about 0.5 to 1 ug was reverse transcribed with random hexamers. By means of immunoSEQ multiplex PCR, TCR beta CDR3 spanning 54 Vbeta and 13 Jbeta underwent amplification. TCRdb reanalysed the immunoSEQ multiplex PCR reads using MiXCR and keeps one entry per CDR3 protein. The data contain about 180,000 distinct CDR3 sequences, approximately 96% of them seen just once; the ten biggest clones take up approximately 0.09%.

The rearrangement joins TRBV30 to TRBJ2-1; a weak D match, TRBD2 (6 bases). The sequenced sample consisted of CD4+ T cells from PBMCs. This clonotype was sampled from a human donor with multiple sclerosis. The CDR3 is CAWGGAGHGEQFF. The CDR3 nucleotides are TGTGCCTGGGGCGGGGCAGGGCATGGTGAGCAGTTCTTC.